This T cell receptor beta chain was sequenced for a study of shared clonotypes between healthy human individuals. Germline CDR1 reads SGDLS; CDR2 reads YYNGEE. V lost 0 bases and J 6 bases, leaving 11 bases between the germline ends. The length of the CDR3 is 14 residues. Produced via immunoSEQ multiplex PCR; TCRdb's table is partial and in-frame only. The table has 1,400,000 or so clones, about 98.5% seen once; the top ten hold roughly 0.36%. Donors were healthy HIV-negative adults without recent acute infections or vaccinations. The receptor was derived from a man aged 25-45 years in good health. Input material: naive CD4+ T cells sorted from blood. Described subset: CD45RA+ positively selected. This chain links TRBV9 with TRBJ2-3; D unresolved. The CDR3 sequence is CASSVGLYGDTQYF. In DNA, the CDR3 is TGTGCCAGCAGCGTAGGGCTTTATGGGGATACGCAGTATTTT.